This paragraph covers one T cell receptor beta chain sequence. Its target is not known. The repertoire was sequenced with immunoSEQ multiplex PCR; TCRdb's copy has only in-frame clones and lacks some. The profile shows 48,000 or so clones, 55% to 75% of them singletons. Healthy controls were blood donor buffy coats. These data come from a study of STAT5B mutations in CD4+ large granular lymphocyte leukemia. Study-wide results and caveats: Compared with healthy controls (2/35), patient top clones favored TRBV06 (8/27). Around 25% of private leukemic clonotypes occurred rarely in other patients' non-leukemic repertoires.

CDR3 size: 16 residues. CDR1 SGHTA and CDR2 FQGTGA come from the germline V gene. V shed 5 bases, J shed 7 bases, and the junction held 7 bases outside the gene matches. The chain is built from TRBV7-3 and TRBJ2-2, with 13 bases lining up with TRBD2. Source material: CD4+ T cells from blood buffy coats. The clonotype was recovered from a human donor in good health. This chain's CDR3 is CASSPRLAGGGGELFF. The CDR3 nucleotides are TGTGCCAGCAGCCCCCGACTAGCGGGGGGAGGCGGGGAGCTGTTTTTT.